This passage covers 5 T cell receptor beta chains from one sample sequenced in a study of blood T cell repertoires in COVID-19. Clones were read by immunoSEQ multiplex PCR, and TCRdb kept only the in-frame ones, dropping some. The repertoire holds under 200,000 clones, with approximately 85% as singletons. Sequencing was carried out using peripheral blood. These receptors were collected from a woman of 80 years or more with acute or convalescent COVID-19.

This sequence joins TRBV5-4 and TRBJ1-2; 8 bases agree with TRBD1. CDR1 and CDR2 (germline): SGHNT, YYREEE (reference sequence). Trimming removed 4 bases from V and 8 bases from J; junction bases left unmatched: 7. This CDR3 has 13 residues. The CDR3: CASSLTGVGGYTF. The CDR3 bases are TGTGCCAGCAGCCTGACAGGGGTGGGAGGCTACACCTTC.

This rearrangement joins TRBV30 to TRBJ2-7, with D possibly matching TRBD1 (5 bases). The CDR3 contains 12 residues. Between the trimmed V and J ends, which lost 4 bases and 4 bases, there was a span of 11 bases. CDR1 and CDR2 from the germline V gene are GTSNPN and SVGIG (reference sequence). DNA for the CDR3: TGTGCCTGGACTGCAGGGTCGTACGAGCAGTACTTC. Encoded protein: CAWTAGSYEQYF. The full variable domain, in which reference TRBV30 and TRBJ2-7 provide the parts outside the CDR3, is SQTIHQWPATLVQPVGSPLSLECTVEGTSNPNLYWYRQAAGRGLQLLFYSVGIGQISSEVPQNLSASRPQDRQFILSSKKLLLSDSGFYLCAWTAGSYEQYFGPGTRLTVT.

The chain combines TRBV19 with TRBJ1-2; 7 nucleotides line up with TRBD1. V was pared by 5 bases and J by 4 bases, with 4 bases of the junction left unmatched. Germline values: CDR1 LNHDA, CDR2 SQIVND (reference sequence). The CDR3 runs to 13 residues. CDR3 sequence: CASSDQGGYGYTF. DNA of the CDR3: TGTGCCAGTAGTGATCAGGGGGGCTATGGCTACACCTTC.

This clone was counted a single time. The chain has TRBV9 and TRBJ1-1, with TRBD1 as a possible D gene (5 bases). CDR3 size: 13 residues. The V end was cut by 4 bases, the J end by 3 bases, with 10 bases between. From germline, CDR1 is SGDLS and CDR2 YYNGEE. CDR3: CASSLGGDTEAFF. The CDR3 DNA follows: TGTGCCAGCAGCCTGGGGGGGGACACTGAAGCTTTCTTT.

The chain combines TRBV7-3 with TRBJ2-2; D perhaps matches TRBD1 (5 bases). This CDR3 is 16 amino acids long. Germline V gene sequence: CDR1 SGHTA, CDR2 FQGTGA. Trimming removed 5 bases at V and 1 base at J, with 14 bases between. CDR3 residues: CASSVRSTGNTGELFF. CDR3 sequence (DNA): TGTGCCAGCAGCGTGAGGTCAACAGGGAACACCGGGGAGCTGTTTTTT.